A selection of T cell receptor beta chains follows, all from one sample in a study of cytomegalovirus exposure and HLA in healthy donors. The data were produced by immunoSEQ multiplex PCR, yet TCRdb's version contains in-frame clones alone and is incomplete. The repertoire holds around 120,000 clones, with about 78% as singletons. Input material: PBMCs. The receptor source for this set is a woman in her 40s in good health and CMV-seropositive. Each CDR3 is given without its conserved first and last residue. A D gene is named only where the DNA matches it firmly.

v_call	j_call	d_call	cdr3_length	cdr3_aa
TRBV5-4	TRBJ2-7	TRBD2	13	ASSGVTSGTGEQY
TRBV6-6	TRBJ1-2	NA	12	ASSPGSANYGYT
TRBV7-9	TRBJ1-1	NA	12	ASSLEQMNTEAF
TRBV7-2	TRBJ2-3	NA	11	ASSGLAADTQY
TRBV2	TRBJ2-5	NA	15	ASSPTIDRTPQETQY
TRBV2	TRBJ2-7	TRBD1	12	ASSVGTETYEQY
TRBV4-1	TRBJ1-6	NA	15	ASSQESRGNYNSPLH
TRBV5-1	TRBJ1-1	NA	12	ASRGLTGNTEAF
TRBV6-5	TRBJ1-2	NA	11	ASSYSNSNGYT
TRBV5-1	TRBJ2-5	TRBD2	16	ASSPGLAGGRYQETQY
TRBV11-1	TRBJ1-3	TRBD1	13	ASSTDRGYGNTIY
TRBV5-1	TRBJ2-1	TRBD1	14	ASSAYRDRGHNEQF
TRBV21-1	TRBJ1-5	NA	13	ASSNGQGINQPQH
TRBV7-2	TRBJ1-3	TRBD1	14	ASSAQGVTSGNTIY
TRBV7-2	TRBJ2-3	TRBD1	13	ASSLVRGLTDTQY
TRBV19	TRBJ1-1	TRBD1	14	ASSIRFGGQGTEAF
TRBV6-5	TRBJ2-7	TRBD2	11	ATVERGTYEQY
TRBV7-2	TRBJ2-7	TRBD1	10	ASQGAPTEQY
TRBV11-1	TRBJ1-1	NA	11	ASSQDIDTEAF
TRBV4-1	TRBJ1-2	NA	14	ASSQPPDGERNGYT
TRBV7-2	TRBJ1-2	TRBD1	13	ASSLEAGQSYGYT
TRBV9	TRBJ1-6	TRBD1	13	ASSGRDSYNSPLH
TRBV5-6	TRBJ1-1	NA	12	ASSLIGSATEAF
TRBV7-3	TRBJ2-1	TRBD1	12	ASSSLDRGREQF
TRBV4-3	TRBJ2-3	TRBD2	13	ASRTTSGGTDTQY
TRBV4-3	TRBJ2-1	NA	13	ASSQDLTSGDEQF
TRBV29-1	TRBJ2-1	NA	14	SVDLDRWSSYNEQF
TRBV6-1	TRBJ1-2	TRBD1	11	ASSERQGIGYT
TRBV7-6	TRBJ2-5	NA	12	ASSPPGLQETQY
TRBV18	TRBJ1-5	NA	12	ASSPNADNQPQH
TRBV25-1	TRBJ1-4	NA	12	ASSPDTTNEKLF
TRBV13	TRBJ1-1	NA	10	ASRGVGTEAF
TRBV19	TRBJ1-2	NA	10	ASTGGLDGYT
TRBV7-2	TRBJ1-1	NA	16	ASSLDFRGGRLSTEAF
TRBV7-6	TRBJ2-7	NA	12	ASSRTESSYEQY
TRBV11-2	TRBJ2-1	TRBD2	10	ASSLGGLQEF
TRBV5-1	TRBJ2-1	TRBD1	15	ASSFWGQGSSYNEQF
TRBV4-3	TRBJ1-2	TRBD1	12	ASSTQGAVYGYT
TRBV27	TRBJ1-2	TRBD1	12	ASSSAGGSYGYT
TRBV13	TRBJ2-1	NA	12	ASSLSDSDNEQF
TRBV4-1	TRBJ2-3	TRBD2	16	ASSQEGGSGGQTDTQY
TRBV7-2	TRBJ1-2	NA	12	ASSLEGISSGYT
TRBV10-3	TRBJ2-3	NA	13	AISEMAGGTDTQY
TRBV4-3	TRBJ2-1	TRBD2	17	ASSPTEGIAGANYNEQF
TRBV5-6	TRBJ2-1	TRBD2	11	ASSFGGADEQF